This T cell receptor beta chain is drawn from a study of CD8 T cells in ankylosing spondylitis. Broader study findings: Apparently characteristic of ankylosing spondylitis blood was a TCR beta motif (under ten highly homologous variants).

Concerning this clonotype: Its specificity is not known.

This CDR3 has 17 residues. Germline CDR1 and CDR2: MGHRA and YSYEKL. V lost 5 bases, J lost 3 bases, and 22 bases lay in between. TCRdb reanalysed the 5' RACE reads using MiXCR and keeps one entry per CDR3 protein. The sample lists a few hundred thousand distinct CDR3 sequences, around 16% occurring once. The TCR originated in a male donor with ankylosing spondylitis. Source material: blood, either unsorted or a sorted T cell fraction (not recorded which). The chain uses TRBV4-1 and TRBJ1-1; no firm D call. In DNA, the CDR3 is TGCGCCAGCAGCACCAAGACGGTCGGGGTCCAGGACACTGAAGCTTTCTTT. Translated, it gives CASSTKTVGVQDTEAFF.